The 8 T cell receptor beta chains given below trace back to one sample, sequenced in a study of T-cell memory formation after mild COVID-19. In TCRdb, the 5' RACE reads were re-called with MiXCR into one record per CDR3 protein. Altogether 100,000 to 140,000 distinct CDR3 sequences are present, roughly an eighth being singletons, with the ten largest covering approximately 43%. The sequenced material came from PBMCs or a T cell subset sorted from them (not recorded which). These receptors were obtained from a man between 18 and 29 years old who had mild COVID-19 (a few samples of this study predate the infection). Cell type and time point are not known.

The chain recombines TRBV7-9 with TRBJ2-3; tentative D call: TRBD2 (6 bases). The CDR3 covers 18 residues. V lost 5 bases to trimming and J lost 3 bases, with 24 bases between them. The germline gives CDR1 SEHNR, CDR2 FQNEAQ (reference sequence). Here the CDR3 reads CASSPPGLSHWGTDTQYF. CDR3 bases: TGTGCCAGCAGCCCACCGGGACTTTCCCACTGGGGGACAGATACGCAGTATTTT.

The CDR3 loop is CATSRGQATYNEQFF. CDR3 DNA: TGTGCCACCAGCCGGGGACAGGCGACCTACAATGAGCAGTTCTTC. V usage is TRBV15 and J usage is TRBJ2-1; the match to TRBD1 covers 8 bases. The CDR3 extends over 15 amino acids. V lost 5 bases to trimming and J lost 2 bases; unmatched junction nucleotides: 5. Germline V gives CDR1 LNHNV, CDR2 YYDKDF (reference sequence).

This clonotype was observed a handful of times. The V and J genes are TRBV4-3 and TRBJ2-5, with a tentative D call TRBD2 (5 bases). This CDR3 has 15 residues. V was clipped by 4 bases and J by 1 base, with 13 bases between them. CDR1 is LGHNA and CDR2 is YSLEER in the germline V gene. The CDR3 here is CASSPSSGVQETQYF. CDR3 bases: TGCGCCAGCAGCCCGAGCTCCGGGGTCCAAGAGACCCAGTACTTC.

The sample holds many counts of this clonotype. This sequence joins TRBV27 and TRBJ2-3, with 9 bases lining up with TRBD1. CDR1 MNHEY and CDR2 SMNVEV come from the germline V gene (reference sequence). The J segment lost 3 bases and the V segment lost 8 bases, leaving 3 bases of the junction unmatched. The CDR3 length is 13 residues. In nucleotides, the CDR3 is TGTGCCAGCTTGGGACAGGGAACAGATACGCAGTATTTT. Translated: CASLGQGTDTQYF.

The chain is built from TRBV5-4 and TRBJ1-1, with a tentative D call TRBD1 (6 bases). Germline values: CDR1 SGHNT, CDR2 YYREEE (reference sequence). The ends were cut back, 3 bases at V and 7 bases at J, with 13 bases in the middle. The CDR3 is 13 amino acids. In DNA form, the CDR3 reads TGTGCCAGCAGCTCAACACAGGGTATTGAAGCTTTCTTT. Amino acid sequence: CASSSTQGIEAFF. Filled out from reference TRBV5-4 and TRBJ1-1, the complete variable domain reads ETGVTQSPTHLIKTRGQQVTLRCSSQSGHNTVSWYQQALGQGPQFIFQYYREEENGRGNFPPRFSGLQFPNYSSELNVNALELDDSALYLCASSSTQGIEAFFGQGTRLTVV.

This clonotype was counted many times. This rearrangement joins TRBV5-6 to TRBJ2-5; 11 bases agree with TRBD2. Germline assignment: CDR1 SGHDT and CDR2 YYEEEE. This CDR3 region has 15 residues. Trimming at V came to 0 bases and at J to 5 bases, leaving 3 bases not matched to a gene. CDR3 residues: CASSLASGGFETQYF. In nucleotides, the CDR3 is TGTGCCAGCAGCTTGGCTAGCGGGGGGTTCGAGACCCAGTACTTC.

In this sample, this clonotype turned up many times. The V call is TRBV7-9, the J call TRBJ2-3, with D possibly being TRBD1 (6 bases). This CDR3 region has 15 residues. Germline V gene sequence: CDR1 SEHNR, CDR2 FQNEAQ (reference sequence). V was clipped by 5 bases and J by 0 bases, with 12 bases between them. This CDR3 reads CASSETGMSTDTQYF. Written as DNA, the CDR3 is TGTGCCAGCAGCGAAACAGGGATGAGCACAGATACGCAGTATTTT.

This clonotype was counted many times. The chain carries TRBV6-2 or TRBV6-3 and TRBJ2-7; maybe TRBD2 (6 bases). V was shortened by 6 bases and J by 6 bases, with 15 bases between the two germline ends. CDR1 and CDR2 from the germline V gene are MNHEY and SVGEGT. The CDR3 has 13 residues. The CDR3 coding sequence is TGTGCCAGCAGCCTCGGAGGGGCCGTCGAGCAGTACGTC. Residues: CASSLGGAVEQYV.